This TCR beta chain was obtained from a study of identical twins. With 0 bases clipped from V and 7 bases from J, the junction kept 7 bases outside the gene matches. The CDR3 length is 16 residues. The germline gives CDR1 LNHNV, CDR2 YYDKDF (reference sequence). At least ten counts were recorded for this clonotype. One entry per CDR3 protein results from TCRdb running MiXCR on the 5' RACE reads. Of about 900,000 distinct CDR3 sequences in the sample, around an eighth were seen once. Another study also made use of these data, one on yellow fever vaccine responses in identical twins.

The rearrangement links TRBV15 to TRBJ2-1, with 9 bases lining up with TRBD2. The sample consisted of PBMCs. The receptor was isolated from a woman under 30 in good health. For the CDR3, the DNA is TGTGCCACCAGCAGAGATGCGGGGGGGCCAAGGAATGAGCAGTTCTTC. It specifies CATSRDAGGPRNEQFF.